This T cell receptor (beta chain) was recovered during a study of cytomegalovirus exposure and HLA in healthy donors. The study ran its PCR with 60 Vbeta and 13 Jbeta primers. Sequencing used immunoSEQ multiplex PCR; TCRdb keeps in-frame clones, though not all of them. The sample holds approximately 290,000 clones, 80% seen once. There are 16 residues in the CDR3. Germline values: CDR1 MNHEY, CDR2 SMNVEV (reference sequence). V lost 5 bases and J lost 0; bases outside the gene matches: 10. The genes are TRBV27 and TRBJ2-7; 7 bases line up with TRBD2. The sequence derives from a girl aged 2-10 years in good health and CMV-seronegative. Sample: PBMCs. In DNA, the CDR3 is TGTGCCAGCAGTGCCCTAGGGAGCGGGACCTCCTACGAGCAGTACTTC. It translates to CASSALGSGTSYEQYF.